This T cell receptor (beta chain) was sequenced in a study of beta chain features in type 1 diabetes. Notes on the study in general: Significant though moderate, a shortening of TCRB CDR3s appeared in all four CD4+ subsets of Type 1 diabetes patients. In the patient group, naive, central memory and Treg TCRB repertoires seemed more alike than in the healthy donor group.

This clone has just a few counts. Its antigen is undetermined. Reverse transcribing all isolated RNA meant expressed TCRB transcripts were sequenced. Measured with immunoSEQ multiplex PCR; TCRdb has only the in-frame clones, and not every one. The table records over 150,000 clones, 13% of them present only once. This CDR3 is built from 16 residues. Germline CDR1 is MDHEN and CDR2 is SYDVKM. V was clipped by 5 bases and J by 0 bases; unmatched bases: 6. One heparinised blood draw averaging around 100 mL was given by each donor. Sorted CD4+ subsets: naive, central memory, regulatory, stem cell-like memory (CD45RO/CCR7/CD25/CD127/CD95/CD27 panel).

The chain joins TRBV28 to TRBJ2-7; 11 bases align to TRBD1. The TCR was taken from a woman under 30 in good health. Sequencing was done on a sample of central memory CD4+ T cells from blood. CDR3 protein: CASSARGQGVSYEQYF. The CDR3 bases are TGTGCCAGCAGTGCCCGGGGACAGGGGGTCTCCTACGAGCAGTACTTC.